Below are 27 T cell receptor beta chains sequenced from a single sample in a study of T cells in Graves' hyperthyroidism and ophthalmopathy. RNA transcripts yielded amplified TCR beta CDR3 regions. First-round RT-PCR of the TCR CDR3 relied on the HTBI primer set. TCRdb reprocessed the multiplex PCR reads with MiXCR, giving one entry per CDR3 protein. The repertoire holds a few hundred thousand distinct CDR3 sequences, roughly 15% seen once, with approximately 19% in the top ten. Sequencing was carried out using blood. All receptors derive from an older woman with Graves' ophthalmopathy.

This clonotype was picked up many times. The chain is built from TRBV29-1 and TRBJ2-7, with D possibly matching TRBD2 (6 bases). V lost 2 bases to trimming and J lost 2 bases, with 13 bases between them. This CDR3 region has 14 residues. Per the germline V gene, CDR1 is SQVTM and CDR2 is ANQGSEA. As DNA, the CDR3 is TGCAGCGTTGAATTAGCGGACGATCCCTACGAGCAGTACTTC. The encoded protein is CSVELADDPYEQYF.

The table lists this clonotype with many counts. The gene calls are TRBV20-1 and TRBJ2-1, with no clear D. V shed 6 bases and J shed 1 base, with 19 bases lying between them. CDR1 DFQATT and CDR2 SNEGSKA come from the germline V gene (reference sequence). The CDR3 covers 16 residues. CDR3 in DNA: TGCAGTGCCTCAAAGGCACGGAAACCATCCTACAATGAGCAGTTCTTC. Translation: CSASKARKPSYNEQFF.

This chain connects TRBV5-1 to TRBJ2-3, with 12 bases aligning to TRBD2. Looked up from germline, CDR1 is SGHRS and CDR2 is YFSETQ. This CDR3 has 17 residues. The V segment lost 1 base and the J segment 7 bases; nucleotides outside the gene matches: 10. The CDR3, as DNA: TGCGCCAGCAGCTTGTCTCCTCTAGCGGGAGGGCTTTATACGCAGTATTTT. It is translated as CASSLSPLAGGLYTQYF.

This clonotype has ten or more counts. CDR3 in amino acids: CASTTDYNEQFF. The DNA of the CDR3 is TGTGCCAGCACGACCGATTACAATGAGCAGTTCTTC. The chain is built from TRBV2 and TRBJ2-1; D is undetermined. The CDR3 length is 12 residues. Germline loops: CDR1 SNHLY, CDR2 FYNNEI. The V gene lost 7 bases and the J gene lost 4 bases, with 8 bases spanning the gap.

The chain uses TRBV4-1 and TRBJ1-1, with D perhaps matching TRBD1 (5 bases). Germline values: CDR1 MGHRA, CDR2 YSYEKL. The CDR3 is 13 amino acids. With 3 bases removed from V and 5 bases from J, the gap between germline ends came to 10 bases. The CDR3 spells CASSHVGVTEAFF. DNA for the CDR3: TGCGCCAGCAGCCATGTAGGGGTGACTGAAGCTTTCTTT.

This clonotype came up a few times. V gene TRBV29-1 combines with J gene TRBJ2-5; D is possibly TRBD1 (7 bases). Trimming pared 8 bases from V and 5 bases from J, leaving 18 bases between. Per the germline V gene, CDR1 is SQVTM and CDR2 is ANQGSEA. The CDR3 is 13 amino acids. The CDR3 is CSTSKGAGETQYF. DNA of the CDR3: TGCAGCACCTCTAAGGGGGCGGGGGAGACCCAGTACTTC.

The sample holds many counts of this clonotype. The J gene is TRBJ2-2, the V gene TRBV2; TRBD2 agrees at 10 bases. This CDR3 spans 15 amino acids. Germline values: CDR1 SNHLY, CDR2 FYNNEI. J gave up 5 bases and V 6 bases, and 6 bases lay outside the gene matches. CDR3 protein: CASRRTSGRTGELFF. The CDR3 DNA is TGTGCCAGCAGACGGACTAGCGGTCGGACCGGGGAGCTGTTTTTT.

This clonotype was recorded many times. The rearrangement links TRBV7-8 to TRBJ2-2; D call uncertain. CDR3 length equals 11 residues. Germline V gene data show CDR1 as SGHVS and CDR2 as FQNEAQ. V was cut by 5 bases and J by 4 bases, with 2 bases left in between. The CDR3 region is CASSGTGELFF. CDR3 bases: TGTGCCAGCAGCGGCACCGGGGAGCTGTTTTTT. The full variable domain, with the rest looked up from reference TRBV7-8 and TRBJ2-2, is GAGVSQSPRYKVAKRGQDVALRCDPISGHVSLFWYQQALGQGPEFLTYFQNEAQLDKSGLPSDRFFAERPEGSVSTLKIQRTQQEDSAVYLCASSGTGELFFGEGSRLTVL.

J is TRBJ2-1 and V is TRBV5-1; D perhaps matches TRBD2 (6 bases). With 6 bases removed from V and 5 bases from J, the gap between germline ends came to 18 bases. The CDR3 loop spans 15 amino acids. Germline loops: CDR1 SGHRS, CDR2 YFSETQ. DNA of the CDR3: TGCGCCAGCACCGAGGGAGGTGCCCACCACAATGAGCAGTTCTTC. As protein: CASTEGGAHHNEQFF.

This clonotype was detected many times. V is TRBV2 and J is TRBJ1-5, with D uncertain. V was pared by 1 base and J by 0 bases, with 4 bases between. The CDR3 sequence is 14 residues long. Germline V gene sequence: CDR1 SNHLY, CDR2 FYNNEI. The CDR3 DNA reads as TGTGCCAGCAGTGAAGGCAGTAGCAATCAGCCCCAGCATTTT. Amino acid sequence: CASSEGSSNQPQHF.

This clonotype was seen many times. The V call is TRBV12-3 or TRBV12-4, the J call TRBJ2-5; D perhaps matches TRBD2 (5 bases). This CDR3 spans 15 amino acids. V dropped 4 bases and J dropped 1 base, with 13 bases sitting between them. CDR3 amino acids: CASSSLLAPQETQYF. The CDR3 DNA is TGTGCCAGCAGTTCACTGTTAGCGCCCCAAGAGACCCAGTACTTC.

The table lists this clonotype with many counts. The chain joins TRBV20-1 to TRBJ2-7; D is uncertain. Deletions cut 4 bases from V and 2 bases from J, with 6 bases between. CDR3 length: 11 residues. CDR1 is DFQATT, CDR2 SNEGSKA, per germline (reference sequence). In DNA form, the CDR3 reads TGCAGTGCTAAAAGAACCTACGAGCAGTACTTC. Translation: CSAKRTYEQYF.

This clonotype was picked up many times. The CDR3 spells CASRQSANTGELFF. Here the CDR3 DNA reads TGTGCCAGTCGACAGTCCGCGAACACCGGGGAGCTGTTTTTT. The chain uses TRBV6-1 and TRBJ2-2; a possible D gene is TRBD1 (5 bases). The V end lost 9 bases, the J end lost 0 bases, and 11 bases lay between the germline ends. The germline CDR1 and CDR2 sequences are MNHNS and SASEGT. There are 14 residues in the CDR3.

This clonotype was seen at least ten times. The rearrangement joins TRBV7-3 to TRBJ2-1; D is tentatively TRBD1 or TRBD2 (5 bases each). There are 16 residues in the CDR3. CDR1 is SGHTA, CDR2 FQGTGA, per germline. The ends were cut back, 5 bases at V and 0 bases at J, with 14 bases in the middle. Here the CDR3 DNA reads TGTGCCAGCAGCCCCGGGGCACTCGTCTCCTACAATGAGCAGTTCTTC. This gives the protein CASSPGALVSYNEQFF.

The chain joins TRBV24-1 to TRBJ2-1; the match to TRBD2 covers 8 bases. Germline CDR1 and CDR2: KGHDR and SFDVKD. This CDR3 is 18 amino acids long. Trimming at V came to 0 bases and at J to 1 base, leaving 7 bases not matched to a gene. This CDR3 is CATSDLRSGSGSYNEQFF. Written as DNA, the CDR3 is TGTGCCACCAGTGATTTGAGGAGCGGGAGTGGGTCCTACAATGAGCAGTTCTTC.

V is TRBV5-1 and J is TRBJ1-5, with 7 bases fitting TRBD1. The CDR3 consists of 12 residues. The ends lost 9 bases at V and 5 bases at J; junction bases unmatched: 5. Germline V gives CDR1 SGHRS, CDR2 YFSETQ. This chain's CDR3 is CATPQGDQPQHF. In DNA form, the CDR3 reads TGCGCCACTCCGCAGGGGGATCAGCCCCAGCATTTT.

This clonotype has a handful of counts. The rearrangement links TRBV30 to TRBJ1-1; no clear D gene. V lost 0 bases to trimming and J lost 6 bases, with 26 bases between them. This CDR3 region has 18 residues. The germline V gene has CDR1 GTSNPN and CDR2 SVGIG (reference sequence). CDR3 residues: CAWSVGTAAWLGSAEAFF. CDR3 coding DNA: TGTGCCTGGAGTGTAGGTACTGCCGCTTGGCTGGGTTCCGCTGAAGCTTTCTTT.

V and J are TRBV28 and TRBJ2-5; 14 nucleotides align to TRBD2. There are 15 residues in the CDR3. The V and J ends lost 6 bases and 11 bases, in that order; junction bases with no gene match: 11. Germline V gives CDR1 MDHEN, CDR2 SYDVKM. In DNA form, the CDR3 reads TGTGCCAGCAGCTCAACGGGACTAGCGGGAGACAGACAGTACTTC. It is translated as CASSSTGLAGDRQYF.

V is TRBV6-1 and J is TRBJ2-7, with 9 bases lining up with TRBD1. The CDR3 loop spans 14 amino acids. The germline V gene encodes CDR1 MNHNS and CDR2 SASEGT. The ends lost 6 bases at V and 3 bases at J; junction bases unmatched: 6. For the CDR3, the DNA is TGTGCCAGCAGAATCGGGACAGGGTTCTACGAGCAGTACTTC. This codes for CASRIGTGFYEQYF.

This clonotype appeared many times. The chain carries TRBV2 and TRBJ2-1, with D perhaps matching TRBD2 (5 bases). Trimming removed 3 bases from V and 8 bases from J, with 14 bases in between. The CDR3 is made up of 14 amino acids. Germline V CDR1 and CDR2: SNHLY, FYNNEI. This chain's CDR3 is CASSEEGSGHEQFF. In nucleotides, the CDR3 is TGTGCCAGCAGTGAGGAAGGGAGTGGCCATGAGCAGTTCTTC.

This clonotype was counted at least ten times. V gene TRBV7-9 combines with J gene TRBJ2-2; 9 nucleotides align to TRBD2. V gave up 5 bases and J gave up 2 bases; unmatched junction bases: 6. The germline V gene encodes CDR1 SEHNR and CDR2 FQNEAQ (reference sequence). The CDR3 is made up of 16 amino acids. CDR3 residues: CASSARLADNTGELFF. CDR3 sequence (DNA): TGTGCCAGCAGCGCCAGACTAGCGGACAACACCGGGGAGCTGTTTTTT.

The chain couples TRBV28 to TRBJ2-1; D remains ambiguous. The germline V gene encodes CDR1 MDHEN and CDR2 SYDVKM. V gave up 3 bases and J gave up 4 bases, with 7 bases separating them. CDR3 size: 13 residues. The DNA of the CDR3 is TGTGCCAGCAGTTTTATGCGGTACAATGAGCAGTTCTTC. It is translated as CASSFMRYNEQFF.

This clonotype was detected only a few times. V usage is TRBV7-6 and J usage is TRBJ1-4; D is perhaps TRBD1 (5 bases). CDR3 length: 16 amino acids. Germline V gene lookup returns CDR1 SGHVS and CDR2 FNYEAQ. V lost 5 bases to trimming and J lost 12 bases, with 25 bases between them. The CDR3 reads CASSEGVGEMGGELFF. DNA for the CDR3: TGTGCCAGCAGCGAAGGGGTCGGGGAGATGGGTGGAGAACTGTTTTTT.

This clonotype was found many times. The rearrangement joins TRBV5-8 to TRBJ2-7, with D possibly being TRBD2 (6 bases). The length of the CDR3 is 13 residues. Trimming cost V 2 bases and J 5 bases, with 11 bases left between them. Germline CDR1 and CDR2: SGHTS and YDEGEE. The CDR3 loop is CASSFRRENEQYF. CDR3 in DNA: TGTGCCAGCAGCTTCCGGAGGGAGAACGAGCAGTACTTC.

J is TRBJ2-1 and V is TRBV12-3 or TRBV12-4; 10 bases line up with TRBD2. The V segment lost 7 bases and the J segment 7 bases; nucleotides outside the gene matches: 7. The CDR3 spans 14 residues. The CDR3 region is CASTPSGSLNEQFF. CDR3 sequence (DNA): TGTGCCAGCACCCCTAGCGGGAGCCTTAATGAGCAGTTCTTC.

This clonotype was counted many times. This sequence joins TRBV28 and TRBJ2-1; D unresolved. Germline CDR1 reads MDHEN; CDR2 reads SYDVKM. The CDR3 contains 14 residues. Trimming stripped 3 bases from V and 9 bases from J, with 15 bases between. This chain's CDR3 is CASSLVTSGGEQFF. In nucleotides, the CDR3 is TGTGCCAGCAGTTTGGTTACGTCGGGTGGTGAGCAGTTCTTC.

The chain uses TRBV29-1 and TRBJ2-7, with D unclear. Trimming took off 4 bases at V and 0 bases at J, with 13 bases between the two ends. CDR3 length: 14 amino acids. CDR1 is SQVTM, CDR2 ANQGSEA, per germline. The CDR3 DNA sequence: TGCAGCGTTGGTCTAACGGAGAACTCCTACGAGCAGTACTTC. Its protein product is CSVGLTENSYEQYF.